This paragraph reports one TCR beta chain. The clone's antigen remains unknown. No per-base quality is available; no much larger clone lies one base away. Reading from cysteine to phenylalanine, the CDR3 counts 12 amino acids. Just CDR3 DNA is preserved here, 36 bases in frame from base 1. Cut back by 3 bases and 5 bases, the V and J ends lie 5 bases apart. The data belong to a study of T-cell reconstitution after alpha-beta-depleted transplantation in children (dated by TCRdb to 2016 to 2018). For context, the study as a whole: T-cell immune reconstitution after TCRalphabeta/CD19-depleted allogeneic hematopoietic cell transplantation in children was quantitatively tracked in the study by means of TCR repertoire profiling.

Libraries were made using PCR. The sample was run on an Illumina HiSeq 2500. To normalize quantification of the TCRbeta repertoire, the TCR libraries were built with molecular barcoding that relied on unique molecular identifiers. TCRdb reworked the public reads: Q25 trimming with fastp, MiXCR clone assembly, productive beta chains retained. Every distinct CDR3 protein forms one entry, paired with its most common genes and DNA. The sample has about 610,000 distinct CDR3 sequences on record, roughly a tenth of them singletons. The top ten clones comprise 4% of the sample. The TCR was taken from a human donor who donated a stem cell graft to a child with acute myeloid leukemia. The sequencing here drew on PBMCs from the stem cell graft donor, taken from the stem cell graft. The rearrangement joined TRBV12-3 or TRBV12-4 to TRBJ2-1, with no reliable assignment of the D segment. The CDR3 has the sequence CASSFRNNEQFF. The DNA sequence follows: TGTGCCAGCAGTTTTCGAAACAATGAGCAGTTCTTC.